The present T cell receptor (beta chain) was sequenced within a study of shared clonotypes between healthy human individuals (dated by TCRdb to about 2020). For the wider study: Three men and a couple of women, aged 18 to 49 years, made up the cohort. For each donor, CD4 naive and CD4 memory were each given three plates, CD8 naive was given two plates, and CD8 memory was given one plate. The study deeply sequenced blood TCR repertoires of five healthy adults to estimate repertoire size and the extent of clonotype sharing between individuals. To increase sequencing depth and limit assay-specific biases, different laboratories used diverse techniques to prepare libraries and sequence TCR repertoires. Between about 0.8 and 8.9 billion PBMCs per donor were obtained by leukapheresis.

To note about this clone: Its specific antigen is unknown. No much larger clone exists at a distance of one base, and base qualities are not known.

V is clipped by 1 base and J by 2 bases, and the sequence between their germline boundaries is 12 bases long. In the germline V gene, CDR1 corresponds to MGHRA and CDR2 to YSYEKL. Measured from the cysteine to the phenylalanine, the CDR3 is 16 residues long. The only DNA kept is the CDR3, 48 bases in frame from the first base. TCR CDR3 regions were amplified from genomic DNA by multiplex PCR using the deep immunoSEQ assay. Extracted genomic DNA from each cell subset was spread evenly across all wells of several immunoSEQ 96-well plates, with each plate serving as a replicate. For sorted subsets, around 200 ng genomic DNA, equal to tens of thousands of T cell genomes, was loaded into each replicate PCR. Purified libraries were measured with a Qubit 3.0 fluorometer, size-checked on a Bioanalyzer 2100, and measured again with the KAPA Library Quantification kit. Every immunoSEQ 96-well plate was sequenced on a dedicated single-read 150-cycle Illumina NextSeq 550 flow cell. Per the authors' processing: The immunoSEQ output contained only junctional sequences without quality scores, so filtering could not match that applied to full-length reads. To assign V/J genes and CDR3, sequences were annotated using PyIR, a Python wrapper for IgBLAST v1.9, with IMGT germline references. Reads with weak V/J assignments (E-value above 1e-6), missing CDR3, stop codons, out-of-frame junctions, or ambiguous translated residues were removed. A V3J clonotype was defined by an identical inferred V gene, J gene, and CDR3 amino acid sequence. The percentage overlap between two repertoires was calculated by dividing the number of shared unique clonotypes by the size of the smaller repertoire. RTK rarefaction, the Chao1 estimator, and Recon v2.1 estimates of unobserved clonotypes were used to assess repertoire richness. Generation probabilities for all TCRbeta clonotypes obtained by the gDNA method from a handful of donors were computed using OLGA. This immuneACCESS table, as held by TCRdb, lists in-frame sequences with V and J called but not all clones. Of the missing ones, under half trace to an unresolved V gene in checked studies; the others have no known cause. That table is the source of V, J and clone size, and D and trimming were worked out from the DNA. This sample comprises about 1,900,000 clones, roughly 94% of them detected only once. Clones ranked in the top ten supply 1% to 1.5% of the sample.

What the work shows at the level of the full study, not this receptor alone: Based on pairwise subsampling, the degree of clonotype sharing among donors was expected to be affected by sequencing depth. The genetic and exposure-history diversity represented was limited by the small number of donors. Sampling was restricted to blood, and TCR repertoires in tissue are likely to differ from TCR repertoires in blood. Rarefaction of sorted-subset datasets indicated incomplete sequencing despite the large sequencing depth. Sharing across a handful of donors was observed for 4.5% to 6.5% of naive CD4, less than 4% of naive CD8, about 2.3% of memory CD4, and about 0.4% of memory CD8 clonotypes. Compared with non-shared clonotypes, clonotypes shared by all four sorted-subset donors had higher generation probabilities. Naive subsets generally had larger estimated clonotype richness than memory subsets.

CD8 naive samples were obtained by positive selection for CCR7 among CD45RO-negative cells, yielding a CD45RA+CCR7+ population from which TemRA cells were excluded. Healthy HIV-negative adults with no recently reported acute infections or vaccinations were included as donors. Only Caucasian adults living in Nashville, Tennessee, USA were represented among the donors. Blood was obtained by leukapheresis, after which PBMCs were separated by Ficoll-Histopaque density gradient centrifugation and cryopreserved in liquid nitrogen vapor phase. Purity and quantity of every magnetically sorted T cell population were checked by analytical flow cytometry. Each sorted fraction had its genomic DNA isolated and then quantified by UV absorbance on a Nanodrop 2000c.

The sample was naive CD8+ T cells sorted from blood. The cell subset or site label, read with the paper, signifies: CD45RA+CCR7+. The chain uses TRBV4-1 and TRBJ1-5, with no reliable assignment of the D segment. The clonotype originates from a man aged 18 to 29 in good health. The CDR3: CASSQGQAGGNQPQHF. The nucleotides are TGCGCCAGCAGCCAAGGCCAGGCGGGAGGCAATCAGCCCCAGCATTTT.